This is a list of T cell receptor beta chains from one sample in a study of tumor and adjacent non-tumor tissue in lung cancer. MiXCR was run by TCRdb on the multiplex PCR reads, yielding one entry per CDR3 protein. The table lists some 99,000 distinct CDR3 sequences, roughly 73% of them singletons. Source material: lung tumor tissue. Source of these receptors: a woman aged 60-75 years with non-small cell lung cancer. Each CDR3 is given with its conserved first and last residue. D genes are given only for firm matches. Expanded clones are given a class, and other clones once, few, many or no size at all.

NA	NA	TRBJ1-1	TRBV7-2	TGTGCCAGCAGCTCTGGACCTTTGAACACTGAAGCTTTCTTT	CASSSGPLNTEAFF
NA	NA	TRBJ1-1	TRBV6-2/TRBV6-3	TGTGCCAGCAGTCAACAGATGAACAATGAAGCTTTCTTT	CASSQQMNNEAFF
NA	NA	TRBJ2-4	TRBV28	TGTGCCAGCAGTTTAGGTGGTCCGACCAGAAACATTCAGTACTTC	CASSLGGPTRNIQYF
many	NA	TRBJ1-2	TRBV5-6	TGTGCCAGCAGTTTGTGGGGAGTCGAGTATGGCTACACCTTC	CASSLWGVEYGYTF
NA	NA	TRBJ2-3	TRBV6-1	TGTGTCAGCAGTGAACAGGGCCGAGATACGCAGTATTTT	CVSSEQGRDTQYF
many	TRBD1	TRBJ1-1	TRBV10-3	TGTGCCATCAGTGAGTCCACAGGGGGACCATTGAACACTGAAGCTTTCTTT	CAISESTGGPLNTEAFF
many	TRBD2	TRBJ2-1	TRBV11-2	TGTGCCAGCAGCTTAGTTCGGGGGGATCAAGGCAATGAGCAGTTCTTC	CASSLVRGDQGNEQFF
NA	TRBD1	TRBJ1-4	TRBV28	TGTGCCAACAGTTCGACAGGGGTAGCTGAAAAACTGTTTTTT	CANSSTGVAEKLFF
few	NA	TRBJ1-3	TRBV28	TGTGCCAGCAGTTTAGGCCAGCTCTCTGGAAACACCATATATTTT	CASSLGQLSGNTIYF
NA	NA	TRBJ2-5	TRBV12-3/TRBV12-4	TGTGCCAGCTCCATAAGGACTGGCTGGGAGCTACAAGAGACCAAGTGCTTC	CASSIRTGWELQETKCF
NA	NA	TRBJ1-2	TRBV29-1	TGCATCGTTGTGGGGAAACATAACTATGGCTACATCTTC	CIVVGKHNYGYIF
NA	NA	TRBJ2-7	TRBV20-1	TGCAGTCCTACGGGACGTCCGGGGGAACAGTACTTC	CSPTGRPGEQYF
NA	TRBD1	TRBJ1-4	TRBV6-1	TGTGCCAGCTCTGACAGGGTGGATGTCGAAAAAGTGTTTTTT	CASSDRVDVEKVFF
NA	TRBD1	TRBJ1-6	TRBV6-5	TGTACCTGCAGTTTATTATACAGGGGAAGTAATTCACCCCTCCACTTT	CTCSLLYRGSNSPLHF
few	TRBD1	TRBJ1-5	TRBV28	TGTGCCAGCAGTTTGAGAGACAGGGGACCTGGTGGGACGTTGCATTTT	CASSLRDRGPGGTLHF
NA	NA	TRBJ1-4	TRBV20-1	TGCAGTACTAGATTTGGGGAACCCGGGGGGGGCGCAACTAATGAAAAACCGTTTTTT	CSTRFGEPGGGATNEKPFF
NA	NA	TRBJ2-3	TRBV11-2	TGTGCCAGCAGCGCCGTCTGGACGACCACAGATACGCAGTATTTT	CASSAVWTTTDTQYF
few	NA	TRBJ1-1	TRBV5-4	TGTGCCAGCAGCTTGGATACAGGGAACATGAACACTGAAGCTTTCTTT	CASSLDTGNMNTEAFF
NA	NA	TRBJ2-2	TRBV5-4	TGTGCCAGCAGCTCGGCCCAACAGAACACCGGGGAGCTGTTTTTT	CASSSAQQNTGELFF
NA	TRBD1	TRBJ1-1	TRBV28	TGTGCCAGCAGTATCTCCGGGACAGGGGGTTATGAAGCTTTCTTT	CASSISGTGGYEAFF
many	TRBD1	TRBJ1-1	TRBV10-3	TGTGCCATCAGCGGAGATGACAGGGGGAACACTGAAGCTTTCTTT	CAISGDDRGNTEAFF
NA	TRBD1	TRBJ1-4	TRBV5-5	TGTGCCAGCAGCCAGAGCAGGGGGTCGCCTAATGAAAAACTGGTTTTT	CASSQSRGSPNEKLVF
few	NA	TRBJ2-7	TRBV6-6	TGTGCCAGCAGTCTTCAGACATGGGGAGACTACGAGCAGTACTTC	CASSLQTWGDYEQYF
NA	NA	TRBJ2-5	TRBV4-3	TGCGCCAACAGCCAAGAATGGCGGGACCAAGAGACCCATTACTTC	CANSQEWRDQETHYF
few	NA	TRBJ2-4	TRBV28	TGTGCCAGCAGTTTATGGGCAGGGTCTAACAAAAACATTCAGTACTTC	CASSLWAGSNKNIQYF
NA	NA	TRBJ1-2	TRBV19	TGTGCCAGTAGTACCGGACACAAGAACTATGGCTACACCTTC	CASSTGHKNYGYTF
NA	NA	TRBJ2-7	TRBV6-5	TGTGTCTGCAGTTACACTTCGGGGCAATACGAGCAGTACTTC	CVCSYTSGQYEQYF
NA	NA	TRBJ2-5	TRBV4-3	TGCGCCAGCAGCCGACACCGGGACTTACAAGAGACTCAATACTTC	CASSRHRDLQETQYF
NA	NA	TRBJ2-5	TRBV19	TGTGCCAGTAGTATGGCAACAGAGACTCAGTACTTC	CASSMATETQYF
NA	TRBD1	TRBJ2-5	TRBV4-3	TGCACCAGCAGCCAACATTTCAAGGGGGCCGCAGAGACCCAGTACTTC	CTSSQHFKGAAETQYF
NA	NA	TRBJ2-3	TRBV5-5	TGTGCCAGCAGCTTTTTAGAGAGCACAAATACGCAGTATTTT	CASSFLESTNTQYF
NA	TRBD1	TRBJ1-1	TRBV29-1	TGCTACGGACAGGGGGTGACTGAAGCTTTCTTT	CYGQGVTEAFF
NA	NA	TRBJ1-1	TRBV11-3	TGTGCTAGCAGCTTAGATTCGGGTAGAGGCACTGAACCTTTCTTT	CASSLDSGRGTEPFF
NA	TRBD2	TRBJ2-6	TRBV20-1	TGCATTGCGGGAGGGGGTGGTGCCAACGTCCTGACTTTC	CIAGGGGANVLTF
many	NA	TRBJ2-4	TRBV6-2/TRBV6-3	TGTGCCAGCAGACCGGGTCAGGGAGACATTCAGTACTTC	CASRPGQGDIQYF
NA	NA	TRBJ2-6	TRBV11-2	TGTGTCAGCAGCTTAGAATCAGGGGAGGCTGGGGCCAACGTCCTGACCTTC	CVSSLESGEAGANVLTF
NA	NA	TRBJ2-1	TRBV20-1	TGCAGTGCCCCTGATGCCGCTAGGACTGGTGGGAGAGGCGAGCAGTTCTTC	CSAPDAARTGGRGEQFF
medium-sized	NA	TRBJ2-2	TRBV11-2	TGTGCCAGCAGCTGGGGAGTGGCTTCGCCCGGGGAGCTGTTTTTT	CASSWGVASPGELFF
NA	NA	TRBJ1-1	TRBV11-3	TGTACCAGCAAGGGGGATAAAGACACTGAAGTTTTCTTT	CTSKGDKDTEVFF
NA	TRBD2	TRBJ2-5	TRBV11-3	TGTGCCAGCAGCTCTCGTTGGATTAGCGGGGTGGAGACCCATTACTTC	CASSSRWISGVETHYF
NA	TRBD1	TRBJ1-6	TRBV11-2	TGTGCCAGCAGCTTAGATATTGCAGGGGGGACACCACTCCAATTT	CASSLDIAGGTPLQF
NA	NA	TRBJ1-5	TRBV6-1	TGTGCCAGCAGTGAGGTCGACAGAGATCATCAGCCCCAGCATTTT	CASSEVDRDHQPQHF
NA	TRBD2	TRBJ2-1	TRBV20-1	TGCAGTGCTAGAGCCGGCGGGAGGGTCAACAATGAGCAGTTCTTC	CSARAGGRVNNEQFF
once	NA	TRBJ2-1	TRBV29-1	TGCAGTGTTGAGAATAAGCAGTTCTTC	CSVENKQFF